This note documents a single T cell receptor (beta chain) sequence. The data were produced by immunoSEQ multiplex PCR, yet TCRdb's version contains in-frame clones alone and is incomplete. This sample carries roughly 380,000 clones, 90% to 97% of them seen once, and the ten largest clones take approximately 0.3%. The entry originates in a study of shared clonotypes between healthy human individuals. Study context: Researchers assigned three CD4 naive, three CD4 memory, two CD8 naive and one CD8 memory plate to each donor.

Sequenced: memory CD8+ T cells sorted from blood. Described subset: CD45RO+ cells pooled with CCR7-negative TemRA cells. The TCR originated in a man in his thirties or forties in good health.

The CDR3 is CASSQEYQNTIYF. For the CDR3, the DNA is TGTGCCAGCAGCCAAGAGTATCAAAACACCATATATTTT. The V call is TRBV4-2, the J call TRBJ1-3; D unclear. CDR3 length: 13 residues. CDR1 is LGHNA, CDR2 YNFKEQ, per germline. V shed 0 bases and J shed 6 bases, with 6 bases lying between them.